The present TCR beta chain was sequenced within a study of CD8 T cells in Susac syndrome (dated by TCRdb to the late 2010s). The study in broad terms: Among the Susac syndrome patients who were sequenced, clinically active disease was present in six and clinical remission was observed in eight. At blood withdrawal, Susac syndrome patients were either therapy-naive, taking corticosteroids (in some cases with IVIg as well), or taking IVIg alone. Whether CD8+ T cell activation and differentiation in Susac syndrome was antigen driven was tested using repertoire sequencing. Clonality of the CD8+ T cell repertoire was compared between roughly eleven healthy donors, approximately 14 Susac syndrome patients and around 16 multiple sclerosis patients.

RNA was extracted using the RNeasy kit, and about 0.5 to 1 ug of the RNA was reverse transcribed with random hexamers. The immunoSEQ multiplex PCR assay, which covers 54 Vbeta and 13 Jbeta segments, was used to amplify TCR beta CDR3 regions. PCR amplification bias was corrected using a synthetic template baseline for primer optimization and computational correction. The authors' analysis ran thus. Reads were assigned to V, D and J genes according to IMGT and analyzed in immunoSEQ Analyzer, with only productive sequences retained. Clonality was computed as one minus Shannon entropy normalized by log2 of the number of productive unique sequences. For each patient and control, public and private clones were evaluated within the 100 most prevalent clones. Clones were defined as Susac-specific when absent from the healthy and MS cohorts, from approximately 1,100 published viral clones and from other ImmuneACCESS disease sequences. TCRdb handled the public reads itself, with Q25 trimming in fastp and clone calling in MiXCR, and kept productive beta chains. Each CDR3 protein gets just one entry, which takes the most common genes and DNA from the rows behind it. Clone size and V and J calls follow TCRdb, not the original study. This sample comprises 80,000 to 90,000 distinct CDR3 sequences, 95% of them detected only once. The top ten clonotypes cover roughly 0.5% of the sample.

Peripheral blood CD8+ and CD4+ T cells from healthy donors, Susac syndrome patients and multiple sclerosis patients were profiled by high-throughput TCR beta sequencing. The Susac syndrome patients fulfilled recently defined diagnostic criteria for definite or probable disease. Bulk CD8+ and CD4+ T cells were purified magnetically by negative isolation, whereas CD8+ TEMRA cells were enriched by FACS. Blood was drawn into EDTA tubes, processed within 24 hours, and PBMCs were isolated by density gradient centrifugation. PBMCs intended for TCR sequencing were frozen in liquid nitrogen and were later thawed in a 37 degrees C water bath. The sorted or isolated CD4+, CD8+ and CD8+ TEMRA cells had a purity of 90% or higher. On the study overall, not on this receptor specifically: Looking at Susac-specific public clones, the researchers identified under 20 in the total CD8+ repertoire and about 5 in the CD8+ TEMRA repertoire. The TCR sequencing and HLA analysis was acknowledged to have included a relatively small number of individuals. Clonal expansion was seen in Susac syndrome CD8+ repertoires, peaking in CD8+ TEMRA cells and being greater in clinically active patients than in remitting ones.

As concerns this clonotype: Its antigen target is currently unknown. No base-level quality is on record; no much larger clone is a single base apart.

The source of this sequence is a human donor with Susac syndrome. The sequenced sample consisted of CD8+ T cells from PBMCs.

The CDR3 protein is CSVLNATGELFF. The bases read TGCAGCGTCCTTAATGCCACCGGGGAGCTGTTTTTT. The sequence joins TRBV29-1 to TRBJ2-2; the D gene cannot be named for sure. Trimming takes 6 bases from V and 4 bases from J, and the germline ends sit 9 bases apart. The germline V gene gives CDR1 as SQVTM and CDR2 as ANQGSEA. Counted from cysteine to phenylalanine, this CDR3 has 12 amino acids. The kept DNA is CDR3 alone, 36 bases in frame from the first base.